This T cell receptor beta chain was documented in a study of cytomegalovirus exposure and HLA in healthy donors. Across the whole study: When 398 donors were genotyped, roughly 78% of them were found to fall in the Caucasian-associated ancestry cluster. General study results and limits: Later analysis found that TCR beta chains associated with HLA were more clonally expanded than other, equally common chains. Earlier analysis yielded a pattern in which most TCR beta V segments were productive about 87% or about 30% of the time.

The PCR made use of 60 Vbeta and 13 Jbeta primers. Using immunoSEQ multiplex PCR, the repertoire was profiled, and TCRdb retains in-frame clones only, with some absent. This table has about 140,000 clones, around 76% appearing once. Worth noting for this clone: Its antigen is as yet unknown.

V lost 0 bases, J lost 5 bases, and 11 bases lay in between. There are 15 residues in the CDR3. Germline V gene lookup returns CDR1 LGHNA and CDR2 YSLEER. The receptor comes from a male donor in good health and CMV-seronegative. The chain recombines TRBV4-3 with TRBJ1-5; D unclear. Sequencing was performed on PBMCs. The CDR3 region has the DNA TGCGCCAGCAGCCAAGATTTCTCCCGGGATCAGCCCCAGCATTTT. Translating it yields CASSQDFSRDQPQHF.